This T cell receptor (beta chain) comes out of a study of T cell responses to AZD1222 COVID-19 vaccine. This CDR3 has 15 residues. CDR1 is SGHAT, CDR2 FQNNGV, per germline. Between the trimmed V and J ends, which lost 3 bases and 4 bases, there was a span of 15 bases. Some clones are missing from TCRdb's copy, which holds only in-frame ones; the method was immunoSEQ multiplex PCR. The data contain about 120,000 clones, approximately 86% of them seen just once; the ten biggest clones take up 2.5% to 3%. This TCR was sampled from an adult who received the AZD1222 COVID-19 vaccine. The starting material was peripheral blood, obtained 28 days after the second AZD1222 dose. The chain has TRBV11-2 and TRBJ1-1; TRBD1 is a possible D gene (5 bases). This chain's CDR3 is CASSLVLGGSTEAFF. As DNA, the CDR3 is TGTGCCAGCAGCTTGGTACTTGGGGGGAGCACTGAAGCTTTCTTT.